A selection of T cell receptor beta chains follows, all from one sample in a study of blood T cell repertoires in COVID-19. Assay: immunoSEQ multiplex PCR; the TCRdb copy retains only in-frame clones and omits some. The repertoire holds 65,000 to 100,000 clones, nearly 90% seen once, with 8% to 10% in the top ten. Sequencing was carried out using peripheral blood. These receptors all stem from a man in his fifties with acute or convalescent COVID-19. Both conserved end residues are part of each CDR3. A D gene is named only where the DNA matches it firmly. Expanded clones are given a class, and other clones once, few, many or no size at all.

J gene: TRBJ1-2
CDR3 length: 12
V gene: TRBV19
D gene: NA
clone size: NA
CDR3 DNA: TGTGCCTCCCAGGGACAAAACTATGGCTACACCTTC
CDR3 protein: CASQGQNYGYTF

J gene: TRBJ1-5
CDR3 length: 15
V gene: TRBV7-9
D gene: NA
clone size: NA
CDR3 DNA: TGTGCCAGCAGCTTAGGAGGGCGTGGGAATCAGCCCCAGCATTTT
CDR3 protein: CASSLGGRGNQPQHF

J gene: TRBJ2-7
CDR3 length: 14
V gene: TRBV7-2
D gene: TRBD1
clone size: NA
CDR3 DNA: TGTGCCAGCAGCTCAACGGGACAGGTCTACGAGCAGTACTTC
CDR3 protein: CASSSTGQVYEQYF

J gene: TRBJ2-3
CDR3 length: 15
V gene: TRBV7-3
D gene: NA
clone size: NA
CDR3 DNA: TGTGCCAGCAGCCCGGGACTCACCAGGGGGGATACGCAGTATTTT
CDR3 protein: CASSPGLTRGDTQYF

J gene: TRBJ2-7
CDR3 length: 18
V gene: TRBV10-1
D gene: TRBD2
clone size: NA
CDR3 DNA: TGCGCCAGCAATCTACCGGGACTAGCGGGGGGGCGGTTCGTCGAGCAGTACTTC
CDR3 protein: CASNLPGLAGGRFVEQYF

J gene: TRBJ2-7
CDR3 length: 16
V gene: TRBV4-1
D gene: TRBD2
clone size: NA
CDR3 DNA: TGCGCCAGCAGCCAAGATTTGGCGGGGGTCTCCTACGAGCAGTACTTC
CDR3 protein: CASSQDLAGVSYEQYF

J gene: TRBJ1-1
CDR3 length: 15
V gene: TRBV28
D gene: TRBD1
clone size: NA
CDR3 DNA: TGTGCCAGCAGTTTAAACAGGGGCTGGAACACTGAAGCTTTCTTT
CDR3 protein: CASSLNRGWNTEAFF

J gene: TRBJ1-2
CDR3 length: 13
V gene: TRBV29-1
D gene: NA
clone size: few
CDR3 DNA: TGCAGCGTTGAAAGGGGCTCGAGAGGTGGCTACACCTTC
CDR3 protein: CSVERGSRGGYTF

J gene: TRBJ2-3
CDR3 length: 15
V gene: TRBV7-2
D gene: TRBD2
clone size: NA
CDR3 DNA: TGTGCCAGCAGCTTCCGACTAGCGGATACAGATACGCAGTATTTT
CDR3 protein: CASSFRLADTDTQYF

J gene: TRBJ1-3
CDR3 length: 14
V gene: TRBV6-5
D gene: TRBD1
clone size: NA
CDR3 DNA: TGTGCCGGACAGACAGGGGGCTCTGGAAACACCATATATTTT
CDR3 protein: CAGQTGGSGNTIYF

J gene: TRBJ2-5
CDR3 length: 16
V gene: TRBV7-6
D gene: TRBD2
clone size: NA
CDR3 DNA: TGTGCCAGCAGTTTATTACTAGCGGGGGGCCAAGAGACCCAGTACTTC
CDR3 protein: CASSLLLAGGQETQYF

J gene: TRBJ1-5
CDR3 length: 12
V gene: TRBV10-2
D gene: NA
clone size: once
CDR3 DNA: TGCGCCAGCAGTGGGGGGGATCAGCCCCAGCATTTT
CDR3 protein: CASSGGDQPQHF

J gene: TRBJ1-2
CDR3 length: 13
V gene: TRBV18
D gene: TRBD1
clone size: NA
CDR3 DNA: TGTGCCAGCTCACCGCGGGACAGGGGTGGCTACACCTTC
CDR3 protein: CASSPRDRGGYTF

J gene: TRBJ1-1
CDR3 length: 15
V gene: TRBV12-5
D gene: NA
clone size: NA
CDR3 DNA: TGTGCTAGTGCCCCATCCTTGGGACATAACACTGAAGCTTTCTTT
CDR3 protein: CASAPSLGHNTEAFF

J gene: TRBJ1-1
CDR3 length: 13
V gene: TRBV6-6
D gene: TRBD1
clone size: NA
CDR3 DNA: TGTGCCAGCAGTCCCACAGGGGGGACTGAAGCTTTCTTT
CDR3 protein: CASSPTGGTEAFF

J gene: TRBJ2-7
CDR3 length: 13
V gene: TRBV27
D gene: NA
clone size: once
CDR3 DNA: TGTGCCAGCAGTCTCGTCCAGGGGCAAGAGCAGTACTTC
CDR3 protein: CASSLVQGQEQYF

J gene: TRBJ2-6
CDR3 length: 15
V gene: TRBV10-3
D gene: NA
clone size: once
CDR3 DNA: TGTGCCATCACTGGGCTGCGGGACGGGGCCAACGTCCTGACTTTC
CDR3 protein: CAITGLRDGANVLTF

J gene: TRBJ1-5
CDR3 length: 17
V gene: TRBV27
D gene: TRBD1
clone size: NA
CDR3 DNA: TGTGCCAGCAGTCCACGACAGGGGGCGTGGAGCAATCAGCCCCAGCATTTT
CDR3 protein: CASSPRQGAWSNQPQHF

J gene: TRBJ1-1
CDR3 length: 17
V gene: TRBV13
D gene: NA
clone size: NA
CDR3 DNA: TGTGCCAGCAGCCTCGCGACAGGACTTATGCGGGTCACTGAAGCTTTCTTT
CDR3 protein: CASSLATGLMRVTEAFF

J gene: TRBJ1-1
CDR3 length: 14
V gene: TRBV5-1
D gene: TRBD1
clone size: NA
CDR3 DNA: TGCGCCAGCAGCTCCGGACAGGGTAACACTGAAGCTTTCTTT
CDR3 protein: CASSSGQGNTEAFF

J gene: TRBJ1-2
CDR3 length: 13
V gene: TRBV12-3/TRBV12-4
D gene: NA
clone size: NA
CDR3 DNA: TGTGCCAGCAGCAGATTACAGGGTGGCGGCTACACCTTC
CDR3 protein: CASSRLQGGGYTF

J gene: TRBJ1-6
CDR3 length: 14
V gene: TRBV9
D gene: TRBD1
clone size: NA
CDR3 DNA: TGTGCCAGCAGCGCGGGACAGGGTATCGGAGGGCTCCACTTT
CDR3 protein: CASSAGQGIGGLHF